Reported below is one TCR beta chain. This clonotype has ten or more counts. Its antigen remains undetermined. Per-base qualities were not stored, and no clone one base away is much larger. To demonstrate the VDJtools post-analysis software, TCR beta repertoires were profiled from the peripheral blood of 10 to 15 young patients with multiple sclerosis. Multiple sclerosis patients were children and adolescents aged about 6 to 15 years. Trimming at the junction amounts to 4 bases on V and 0 bases on J, and the germline ends lie 10 bases apart. The CDR3 has 15 amino acids, counting the end cysteine and phenylalanine. The retained sequence is limited to the CDR3, 45 bases, with the frame set at the first base. The germline V gene sets CDR1 to MGHRA and CDR2 to YSYEKL. This sample stems from a study of post-analysis software for immune sequencing data (dated by TCRdb to about 2015). Background on the whole study: Disease courses on record covered relapsing-remitting, secondary progressive and progressive-relapsing multiple sclerosis, though some patients had no subtype annotation. A subset of samples was prepared in parallel using single-end sample barcoding, then pooled and co-amplified after Illumina adapter ligation. Patient repertoires were compared against about twelve previously published healthy control repertoires from donors aged about 6 to 28 years.

Receptor amplification or capture employed PCR. Data came from an Illumina HiSeq 2500. Unique molecular identifiers were incorporated into TCR beta cDNA libraries to reduce PCR and sequencing biases. Approximately 500,000 cDNA molecules were obtained for every 1 to 10 million input T cells, so each molecule roughly corresponded to one T cell. The patient libraries were prepared and sequenced with the same protocol used for the earlier healthy control dataset. Within a given batch, samples were prepared together, multiplexed and sequenced on the same HiSeq lane. Concerning the study's data processing: Raw barcoded reads were processed with MIGEC, and single-read molecular identifier groups were discarded before consensus assembly and CDR3 extraction. VDJtools was used for post-analysis of the clonotype tables, with diversity normalized by down-sampling every dataset to the smallest sample size. To correct batch-related cross-sample contamination, repertoire overlap clustering matched CDR3 amino acid sequences but not nucleotide sequences. The public reads were reprocessed in TCRdb via fastp at Q25 and MiXCR, keeping in-frame beta chains. For every CDR3 protein sequence, its rows merge into one entry that carries the most common genes and DNA. The V and J calls here are based on TCRdb, not the publication. The sample yields some 190,000 distinct CDR3 sequences; approximately 29% were counted once. Around 3.7% of the sample rests with the top ten.

Overall study results and their limits: Direct clustering with F measure revealed strong co-clustering of samples prepared in the same batch, which led to a batch-effect correction. Patients showed significantly higher frequencies than controls for five TRBV segments, among them TRBV5-6, TRBV5-1 and TRBV20-1. Compared with controls, multiple sclerosis patients had significantly lower normalized Chao1 diversity, a finding suggesting substantial peripheral T-cell clonal expansion. The multiple sclerosis patient group was slightly younger than the control group.

The sequencing input was blood. The clonotype comes from a girl aged 2-17 years with multiple sclerosis. The chain is made from TRBV4-1 and TRBJ2-1; the D gene is perhaps TRBD1 or TRBD2, each of them matching over 5 bases. The CDR3 reads CASSRGSISYNEQFF. At the DNA level, the sequence is TGCGCCAGCAGCCGGGGGTCGATCTCCTACAATGAGCAGTTCTTC.